The 30 T cell receptor beta chains in this list originate from one sample, sequenced in a study of response to subunit inactivated influenza vaccine. A single record per CDR3 protein comes from TCRdb applying MiXCR to the RT-PCR reads. Counted here are 180,000 or so distinct CDR3 sequences, more than 10% occurring once; the ten biggest clones make up roughly 29%. The data also belong to a second study, concerning T cells expressing NK-cell markers. That work adds: 5'RACE template switching with UMIs produced the TCR beta cDNA.

Specimen: CD8+ T cells sorted from PBMCs, collected less than 13 days after vaccination. All receptors come from a man in his fifties or sixties who received an inactivated influenza vaccine.

The chain couples TRBV6-5 to TRBJ2-1; the D is unclear. CDR1 and CDR2 (germline): MNHEY, SVGAGI. There are 15 residues in the CDR3. Trimming took 4 bases from V and 4 from J, leaving 14 bases between them. CDR3 residues: CASSSGSRTYNEQFF. Written as DNA, the CDR3 is TGTGCCAGCAGTTCCGGCAGCCGCACATACAATGAGCAGTTCTTC.

Of note for this clonotype: One junction end does not reproduce the germline sequence, and a read error may be involved. The CDR3: CAWSEADYERYF. The CDR3, as DNA: TGTGCCTGGAGTGAGGCAGACTACGAGCGGTACTTC. The V and J genes are TRBV30 and TRBJ2-7; TRBD2 is a possible D gene (5 bases). This CDR3 region has 12 residues. Germline-derived CDR1 and CDR2 are GTSNPN and SVGIG (reference sequence).

This clonotype has just a few counts. An end of the junction differs from the germline gene, which may be a read error. V usage is TRBV2 and J usage is TRBJ1-4; D perhaps matches TRBD1 (5 bases). This CDR3 has 14 residues. The germline V gene encodes CDR1 SNHLY and CDR2 FYNNEI. The CDR3 DNA reads as TGTGCCAGCAATGAAGGGGCTCAGGAAGAAAAACTGTTTTTT. Protein product: CASNEGAQEEKLFF.

This clonotype occurred a few times. V and J are TRBV6-2 or TRBV6-3 and TRBJ2-1; D gene uncertain. V was trimmed by 3 bases and J by 5 bases, leaving 11 bases between them. There are 14 residues in the CDR3. Per the germline V gene, CDR1 is MNHEY and CDR2 is SVGEGT. The CDR3 DNA reads as TGTGCCAGCAGTTATGAGCCAGGAAACAATGAGCAGTTCTTC. Amino acid sequence: CASSYEPGNNEQFF.

This clonotype was seen at least ten times. This chain connects TRBV7-8 to TRBJ2-1; TRBD1 might be the D (6 bases). The CDR3 has 15 amino acids. Per germline, CDR1 SGHVS and CDR2 FQNEAQ. V shed 3 bases and J shed 0 bases, with 9 bases lying between them. The CDR3: CASSLRGSSYNEQFF. CDR3 DNA: TGTGCCAGCAGCTTGAGGGGGAGCTCCTACAATGAGCAGTTCTTC.

This rearrangement joins TRBV12-3 or TRBV12-4 to TRBJ2-3, with D perhaps assigned TRBD1 or TRBD2 (5 bases each). This CDR3 region has 13 residues. Deletions cut 5 bases from V and 0 bases from J, with 6 bases between. For the CDR3, the DNA is TGTGCCAGCAGTGGGGACAGCACAGATACGCAGTATTTT. Protein: CASSGDSTDTQYF.

The chain has TRBV13 and TRBJ2-7; perhaps TRBD1 as D (6 bases). With 5 bases removed from V and 2 bases from J, the gap between germline ends came to 19 bases. The CDR3 contains 16 residues. Per germline, CDR1 PRHDT and CDR2 FYEKMQ (reference sequence). CDR3 region: CASSARGGVRPYEQYF. In nucleotides, the CDR3 is TGTGCCAGCAGCGCTAGAGGGGGAGTTAGACCCTACGAGCAGTACTTC.

In its sample, this clonotype was seen a few times. The J gene is TRBJ2-7, the V gene TRBV27; 11 bases agree with TRBD2. The CDR3 has 15 residues. After removal of 5 bases from V and 6 bases from J, the junction contained 9 bases not matched to a gene. CDR1 is MNHEY, CDR2 SMNVEV, per germline (reference sequence). The CDR3 nucleotides read TGTGCCAGCAGTATACTAGCGGGGGTAGTTTCCGAGCAGTACTTC. Translated, it gives CASSILAGVVSEQYF.

This clonotype was counted at least ten times. V gene TRBV6-2 or TRBV6-3 combines with J gene TRBJ2-1; TRBD2 aligns across 7 bases. Trimming at V came to 4 bases and at J to 2 bases, leaving 5 bases not matched to a gene. The CDR3 is made up of 15 amino acids. CDR1 and CDR2 from the germline V gene are MNHEY and SVGEGT. Written as DNA, the CDR3 is TGTGCCAGCAGTTTGGGTCTAGCGGCCTACAATGAGCAGTTCTTC. Encoded protein: CASSLGLAAYNEQFF.

The CDR3 coding sequence is TGTGCCAGCAGCTTGCCGGACTCCCGATCGGGTGGCTACACCTTC. Its protein is CASSLPDSRSGGYTF. The chain uses TRBV7-9 and TRBJ1-2; D gene unclear. This CDR3 spans 15 amino acids. V lost 3 bases, J lost 7 bases, and 18 bases lay in between. From germline, CDR1 is SEHNR and CDR2 FQNEAQ (reference sequence).

This clonotype was counted many times. The rearrangement uses TRBV7-6 and TRBJ1-1, with 7 positions matching TRBD1. Germline-derived CDR1 and CDR2 are SGHVS and FNYEAQ. The CDR3 loop spans 15 amino acids. The J segment lost 6 bases and the V segment lost 1 base, leaving 8 bases of the junction unmatched. DNA for the CDR3: TGTGCCAGCAGCTTAGTAGACAGGGCAGAAGCTGAAGCTTTCTTT. It encodes CASSLVDRAEAEAFF.

The CDR3 bases are TGTGCCATCAGTGAGTCGATCGGGCAGACCTACGAGCAGTACTTC. Protein: CAISESIGQTYEQYF. The chain carries TRBV10-3 and TRBJ2-7; D unresolved. Germline values: CDR1 ENHRY, CDR2 SYGVKD. V lost 0 bases and J lost 2, with 11 bases in between. This CDR3 comprises 15 residues.

This chain joins TRBV15 and TRBJ2-1, with 12 bases that match TRBD2. The ends lost 6 bases at V and 8 bases at J; junction bases unmatched: 8. This CDR3 comprises 15 residues. The germline V gene encodes CDR1 LNHNV and CDR2 YYDKDF (reference sequence). The CDR3 coding sequence is TGTGCCACCAGTCCCTTGGGACTAGCGGGCGATGAGCAGTTCTTC. This sequence encodes CATSPLGLAGDEQFF.

This chain uses TRBV28 with TRBJ2-5; no firm D call. The CDR3 totals 13 residues. Germline V gene sequence: CDR1 MDHEN, CDR2 SYDVKM. V lost 6 bases to trimming and J lost 2 bases, with 10 bases between them. CDR3 DNA sequence: TGTGCCAGCAGGAGGACGGTACAAGAGACCCAGTACTTC. This encodes CASRRTVQETQYF.

Regarding this clonotype: A much larger clone lies a single base off, so this may be a read error. This rearrangement joins TRBV20-1 to TRBJ1-5; TRBD1 might be the D (5 bases). The germline V gene has CDR1 DFQATT and CDR2 SNEGSKA (reference sequence). CDR3 size: 15 residues. Trimming stripped 2 bases from V and 0 bases from J, with 11 bases between. CDR3 sequence reads: CSARKDGHSNQPQHF. The CDR3 DNA sequence: TGCAGTGCTAGAAAGGACGGACATAGCAATCAGCCCCAGCATTTT.

This clonotype has a count of ten or more. The chain carries TRBV7-6 and TRBJ1-5, with D perhaps matching TRBD1 (6 bases). The CDR3 loop spans 14 amino acids. Germline CDR1 and CDR2: SGHVS and FNYEAQ. Trimming left V 1 base short and J 9 bases short, with 13 bases between. CDR3 sequence: CASSLGQGFRPQHF. As DNA, the CDR3 is TGTGCCAGCAGCTTAGGCCAGGGGTTTCGGCCCCAGCATTTT.

J is TRBJ2-5 and V is TRBV10-3; 14 bases map to TRBD2. V shed 0 bases, J shed 2 bases, and the junction held 11 bases outside the gene matches. The CDR3 totals 20 residues. Germline CDR1 ENHRY, CDR2 SYGVKD. Here the CDR3 DNA reads TGTGCCATCAGTGAGTCGTGGACTAGCGGGGGGAAAACTATACAAGAGACCCAGTACTTC. This codes for CAISESWTSGGKTIQETQYF.

The rearrangement joins TRBV20-1 to TRBJ2-7; 9 bases align to TRBD2. Germline V CDR1 and CDR2: DFQATT, SNEGSKA (reference sequence). V shed 0 bases and J 6 bases; nucleotides not matched to a gene: 6. This CDR3 has 14 residues. CDR3 sequence (DNA): TGCAGTGCTAGAGAAACCCCTAGCGGGATCGAGCAGTACTTC. Protein product: CSARETPSGIEQYF.

The table lists this clonotype with a few counts. The chain recombines TRBV6-2 or TRBV6-3 with TRBJ1-1, with D possibly TRBD1 on 6 matching bases. This CDR3 contains 13 residues. Germline CDR1 and CDR2: MNHEY and SVGEGT. Between the trimmed V and J ends, which lost 6 bases and 11 bases, there was a span of 19 bases. The CDR3 DNA follows: TGTGCCAGCAGGCCAAACAGGGCGTTTCAGGCTTTCTTT. Protein product: CASRPNRAFQAFF.

V is TRBV14 and J is TRBJ2-1; D gene ambiguous. V dropped 0 bases and J dropped 12 bases, with 12 bases sitting between them. This CDR3 comprises 13 residues. Looked up from germline, CDR1 is SGHDN and CDR2 is FVKESK. The CDR3, as DNA: TGTGCCAGCAGCCAAGAACCAGTTTACGGGCAGTTCTTC. It encodes CASSQEPVYGQFF.

This clonotype was seen only a few times. The gene calls are TRBV9 and TRBJ2-7, with 7 bases lining up with TRBD2. The CDR3 loop spans 14 amino acids. The V gene's germline CDR1 is SGDLS and CDR2 YYNGEE. Losses at the gene ends were 3 bases for V and 5 bases for J; bases not matched to a gene: 8. DNA of the CDR3: TGTGCCAGCAGCGGCCGGGGGGACCTCCACGAGCAGTACTTC. It is translated as CASSGRGDLHEQYF.

This clonotype was counted only a few times. The gene calls are TRBV4-1 and TRBJ2-7; 11 bases are a match to TRBD2. This CDR3 is 16 amino acids long. CDR1 and CDR2 from the germline V gene are MGHRA and YSYEKL. V was clipped by 1 base and J by 1 base; unmatched bases: 3. The CDR3 spells CASSQGSGGVSYEQYF. The CDR3 DNA follows: TGCGCCAGCAGCCAAGGTAGCGGGGGGGTATCCTACGAGCAGTACTTC.

The table lists this clonotype with a few counts. The V gene is TRBV28, the J gene TRBJ2-1; D unclear. Deletions cut 5 bases from V and 9 bases from J, with 11 bases between. Germline V gene sequence: CDR1 MDHEN, CDR2 SYDVKM. This CDR3 is built from 12 residues. The chain's CDR3 is CASSPIRREQFF. The CDR3 DNA reads as TGTGCCAGCAGTCCTATCCGCCGTGAGCAGTTCTTC.

This clonotype occurred a few times. The chain uses TRBV11-2 and TRBJ2-7; tentative D call: TRBD2 (6 bases). This CDR3 comprises 15 residues. Trimming cost V 4 bases and J 7 bases, with 20 bases left between them. CDR1 is SGHAT and CDR2 is FQNNGV in the germline V gene. Here the CDR3 reads CASSSLTGTGLEQYF. CDR3 coding DNA: TGTGCCAGCAGCTCCCTAACCGGGACTGGCTTGGAGCAGTACTTC.

This clonotype was seen a few times. This chain joins TRBV7-2 and TRBJ1-5; tentatively, D is TRBD1 (5 bases). The CDR3 is made up of 15 amino acids. From germline, CDR1 is SGHTA and CDR2 FQGNSA. V lost 3 bases and J 3 bases, leaving 12 bases between the germline ends. This chain's CDR3 is CASSLEGPHNQPQHF. Written as DNA, the CDR3 is TGTGCCAGCAGCTTGGAGGGACCGCACAATCAGCCCCAGCATTTT.

This chain connects TRBV4-2 to TRBJ1-1; D perhaps matches TRBD1 (5 bases). The CDR3 has 14 residues. Germline V gene data show CDR1 as LGHNA and CDR2 as YNFKEQ. Trimming cost V 0 bases and J 6 bases, with 11 bases left between them. CDR3 DNA sequence: TGTGCCAGCAGCCAAGAGGGGGGGAGCGCTGAAGCTTTCTTT. Encoded protein: CASSQEGGSAEAFF.

This clonotype was seen a handful of times. The gene calls are TRBV9 and TRBJ2-1; D not certain. The ends were cut back, 0 bases at V and 0 bases at J, with 10 bases in the middle. From germline, CDR1 is SGDLS and CDR2 YYNGEE. This CDR3 has 16 amino acids. CDR3 coding DNA: TGTGCCAGCAGCGTAGCTTGGGGAAGCTCCTACAATGAGCAGTTCTTC. It translates to CASSVAWGSSYNEQFF.

This clonotype turned up a few times. This chain connects TRBV4-3 to TRBJ1-5; no reliable D call. The CDR3 is made up of 13 amino acids. Per the germline V gene, CDR1 is LGHNA and CDR2 is YSLEER. V shed 0 bases and J shed 7 bases, with 7 bases lying between them. The CDR3 spells CASSQDRGQPQHF. DNA for the CDR3: TGCGCCAGCAGCCAAGATCGAGGACAGCCCCAGCATTTT.

The chain is built from TRBV15 and TRBJ2-1; 7 bases agree with TRBD2. J lost 2 bases, V lost 0 bases, and 4 bases had no gene match. CDR3 length: 16 residues. Germline V gene sequence: CDR1 LNHNV, CDR2 YYDKDF (reference sequence). CDR3 sequence: CATSREGLRPYNEQFF. CDR3 in DNA: TGTGCCACCAGCAGAGAGGGACTACGTCCCTACAATGAGCAGTTCTTC.

The chain combines TRBV7-8 with TRBJ2-1, with D perhaps being TRBD1 or TRBD2 (5 bases each). V was cut by 5 bases and J by 0 bases, with 14 bases left in between. The CDR3 is 16 amino acids. Germline V lookup: CDR1 SGHVS, CDR2 FQNEAQ. The CDR3 loop is CASSSEWGSSYNEQFF. CDR3 DNA: TGTGCCAGCAGCAGTGAGTGGGGGAGCTCCTACAATGAGCAGTTCTTC.